This T cell receptor beta chain was found in a study of T cells in narcolepsy. This table comes from immunoSEQ multiplex PCR, and its TCRdb copy is limited to in-frame clones, with some not included. The table records about 33,000 clones, 70% to 85% of them present only once. CDR1 SGHTA and CDR2 FQGTGA come from the germline V gene. CDR3 length: 13 residues. The germline V and J ends were trimmed by 6 bases and 5 bases, with 14 bases remaining between them. The gene calls are TRBV7-3 and TRBJ2-7, with a possible D match to TRBD1 (5 bases). The clonotype originates from a human donor with narcolepsy. The specimen sequenced was CD45RA- memory CD4+ T cells from PBMCs. The CDR3 DNA reads as TGTGCCAGCAGAAGGGGCGTCGGCGACGAGCAGTACTTC. The encoded protein is CASRRGVGDEQYF. Full variable domain (missing parts from reference TRBV7-3 and TRBJ2-7): GAGVSQTPSNKVTEKGKYVELRCDPISGHTALYWYRQSLGQGPEFLIYFQGTGAADDSGLPNDRFFAVRPEGSVSTLKIQRTERGDSAVYLCASRRGVGDEQYFGPGTRLTVT.